This TCR beta chain was sequenced during a study of cytomegalovirus exposure and HLA in healthy donors. Study summary: A prior study identified 117 million unique TCR beta sequences from roughly 180 million T cells. General observations from the study: A later analysis reported that several of the most significant clusters appeared to be linked to common viral pathogens, among them Epstein-Barr virus.

The donors, nominally healthy at sampling, likely had unrecorded immune exposures. The study ran its PCR with 60 Vbeta and 13 Jbeta primers. Sequencing was performed with immunoSEQ multiplex PCR; in TCRdb, only in-frame clones are kept and a portion is missing. The table includes some 100,000 clones, 76% detected once. CDR1 is SGHTA and CDR2 is FQGNSA in the germline V gene. This CDR3 is built from 13 residues. Turning to this clone: The antigen is unknown. The junction shows a germline mismatch at one end, possibly a read error.

This chain joins TRBV7-2 and TRBJ1-2; tentative D call: TRBD1 (5 bases). The sequencing input was PBMCs. The TCR was taken from a woman in her 50s in good health and CMV-seropositive. CDR3 coding DNA: TGTGCCAGCACCTTAATCCAGGGCGATGGCTACACCTTC. As protein: CASTLIQGDGYTF. Together with reference TRBV7-2 and TRBJ1-2, the CDR3 gives the full variable domain: GAGVSQSPSNKVTEKGKDVELRCDPISGHTALYWYRQSLGQGLEFLIYFQGNSAPDKSGLPSDRFSAERTGGSVSTLTIQRTQQEDSAVYLCASTLIQGDGYTFGSGTRLTVV.